Shown below are 13 T cell receptor beta chains from a single sample sequenced in a study of blood T cell repertoires in COVID-19. Some clones are missing from TCRdb's copy, which holds only in-frame ones; the method was immunoSEQ multiplex PCR. The sample has fewer than 250,000 clones, around four fifths seen once; the top ten hold 6% to 7%. The sequenced sample was peripheral blood. The origin of the receptors is a woman in her sixties or seventies with active or convalescent COVID-19.

This chain uses TRBV25-1 with TRBJ1-6; D unresolved. The CDR3 totals 15 residues. V was trimmed by 8 bases and J by 0 bases, leaving 11 bases between them. Germline V gene data show CDR1 as MGHDK and CDR2 as SYGVNS. Written as DNA, the CDR3 is TGTGCCAGCTCCGCCCATAGCTCCTATAATTCACCCCTCCACTTT. This encodes CASSAHSSYNSPLHF.

The rearrangement uses TRBV11-3 and TRBJ2-7; tentative D call: TRBD2 (7 bases). There are 16 residues in the CDR3. The V gene's germline CDR1 is SGHNT and CDR2 YENEEA. V was clipped by 2 bases and J by 0 bases, with 14 bases between them. In DNA, the CDR3 is TGTGCCAGCAGCTTACGGGGGGCCCTTTTCTCCTACGAGCAGTACTTC. Residues: CASSLRGALFSYEQYF. The entire variable domain, with the rest obtained from reference TRBV11-3 and TRBJ2-7, is as follows: EAGVVQSPRYKIIEKKQPVAFWCNPISGHNTLYWYLQNLGQGPELLIRYENEEAVDDSQLPKDRFSAERLKGVDSTLKIQPAELGDSAVYLCASSLRGALFSYEQYFGPGTRLTVT.

The chain uses TRBV11-1 and TRBJ2-7; 13 bases are a match to TRBD2. Trimming cost V 1 base and J 5 bases; bases outside gene matches: 2. This CDR3 has 15 amino acids. Per germline, CDR1 SGHAT and CDR2 FQDESV (reference sequence). CDR3 DNA sequence: TGTGCCAGCAGCTTAGGGACTAGCGGGAGCGACGAGCAGTACTTC. Amino acids: CASSLGTSGSDEQYF.

The J gene is TRBJ1-4, the V gene TRBV4-1, with a tentative D call TRBD1 (6 bases). Per germline, CDR1 MGHRA and CDR2 YSYEKL. V was trimmed by 0 bases and J by 3 bases, leaving 8 bases between them. The CDR3 runs 15 residues. The DNA of the CDR3 is TGCGCCAGCAGCCAAGATCGACAGGCTAATGAAAAACTGTTTTTT. It is translated as CASSQDRQANEKLFF.

The genes are TRBV10-3 and TRBJ1-5; D uncertain. The germline CDR1 and CDR2 sequences are ENHRY and SYGVKD. The CDR3 sequence is 13 residues long. Trimming removed 0 bases at V and 6 bases at J, with 6 bases between. The CDR3: CAISESRVQPQHF. The CDR3 region has the DNA TGTGCCATCAGTGAGTCGAGGGTTCAGCCCCAGCATTTT.

The V gene is TRBV24-1, the J gene TRBJ2-1, with a tentative D call TRBD1 (6 bases). The CDR3 sequence is 18 residues long. The germline V and J ends were trimmed by 3 bases and 6 bases, with 23 bases remaining between them. The V gene's germline CDR1 is KGHDR and CDR2 SFDVKD. The CDR3 region has the DNA TGTGCCACCAGTGATCCTACGAGGGGGATAAGCAGGCGCAATGAGCAGTTCTTC. Translating gives CATSDPTRGISRRNEQFF.

The rearrangement uses TRBV27 and TRBJ2-7; 10 nucleotides line up with TRBD1. The CDR3 consists of 12 residues. V lost 11 bases and J lost 5; bases outside the gene matches: 6. Germline-derived CDR1 and CDR2 are MNHEY and SMNVEV (reference sequence). In DNA form, the CDR3 reads TGTGCCTCCCGGGACAGGGGCCACGAGCAGTACGTC. Amino acid sequence: CASRDRGHEQYV.

A note on this clone: The same CDR3 is also encoded by other DNA sequences in this sample. This chain connects TRBV5-1 to TRBJ1-6; D is possibly TRBD1 (5 bases). The CDR3 runs to 14 residues. Germline CDR1 and CDR2: SGHRS and YFSETQ. Between the trimmed V and J ends, which lost 0 bases and 8 bases, there was a span of 9 bases. DNA of the CDR3: TGCGCCAGCAGCTTGGCCAGGGCGGATTCACCCCTCCACTTT. Amino acid sequence: CASSLARADSPLHF.

J is TRBJ2-3 and V is TRBV11-2, with TRBD2 matching over 7 bases. The CDR3 spans 16 residues. After removal of 4 bases from V and 0 bases from J, the junction contained 7 bases not matched to a gene. The germline gives CDR1 SGHAT, CDR2 FQNNGV. The CDR3 DNA reads TGTGCCAGCAGCTACCTCCTAGCGGTTAGCACAGATACGCAGTATTTT. Its protein is CASSYLLAVSTDTQYF.

The chain carries TRBV5-1 and TRBJ2-3; D possibly corresponds to TRBD2 (6 bases). Trimming removed 2 bases at V and 3 bases at J, with 13 bases between. The CDR3 has 15 amino acids. The germline V gene has CDR1 SGHRS and CDR2 YFSETQ. CDR3 DNA: TGCGCCAGCAGCTTCGGGGGAGGTGAGACAGATACGCAGTATTTT. It yields the protein CASSFGGGETDTQYF.

In this sample, this clone turned up a few times. This sequence joins TRBV5-1 and TRBJ1-6; TRBD1 matches 7 bases. Germline CDR1 SGHRS, CDR2 YFSETQ. This CDR3 contains 16 residues. Trimming cost V 3 bases and J 9 bases; bases outside gene matches: 12. The CDR3 nucleotides read TGCGCCAGCAGCTCCCTACAGGGGCCAGCGAGTTCACCCCTCCACTTT. Translating gives CASSSLQGPASSPLHF.

This sequence joins TRBV6-5 and TRBJ1-2; no reliable D call. With 6 bases removed from V and 4 bases from J, the gap between germline ends came to 18 bases. This CDR3 is 15 amino acids long. The germline CDR1 and CDR2 sequences are MNHEY and SVGAGI. The CDR3, as DNA: TGTGCCAGCAGCCGAGGAGGGCCGACCTCCTATGGCTACACCTTC. Translated: CASSRGGPTSYGYTF.

As for this clone: Other DNA sequences in the same sample also yield this CDR3. This chain uses TRBV6-1 with TRBJ1-1; possible D gene TRBD1, 5 bases. CDR3 length: 14 amino acids. V shed 2 bases and J shed 0 bases, with 7 bases lying between them. Germline CDR1 reads MNHNS; CDR2 reads SASEGT. In DNA, the CDR3 is TGTGCCAGCAGTGAAAGGGGCCTGAACACTGAAGCTTTCTTT. Its translation: CASSERGLNTEAFF.